The next 8 T cell receptor beta chains were all read from a single sample in a study of cytomegalovirus exposure and HLA in healthy donors. The PCR made use of 60 Vbeta and 13 Jbeta primers. The data were produced by immunoSEQ multiplex PCR, yet TCRdb's version contains in-frame clones alone and is incomplete. Of approximately 100,000 clones in the sample, 70% to 80% were seen once. Material: PBMCs. The receptors were gathered from a woman aged 40 to 50 in good health and CMV-seropositive.

The chain recombines TRBV29-1 with TRBJ1-1; 8 nucleotides align to TRBD1. V trimming: 4 bases; J trimming: 8 bases; junction bases outside the gene matches: 6. Germline V gene sequence: CDR1 SQVTM, CDR2 ANQGSEA. This CDR3 region has 12 residues. The CDR3: CSVVRGLGEAFF. CDR3 sequence (DNA): TGCAGCGTTGTCAGGGGGCTTGGGGAAGCTTTCTTT.

This clone has just a few counts. The rearrangement links TRBV27 to TRBJ2-5, with a possible D match to TRBD2 (5 bases). The germline V gene has CDR1 MNHEY and CDR2 SMNVEV (reference sequence). This CDR3 contains 14 residues. Between the trimmed V and J ends, which lost 0 bases and 5 bases, there was a span of 10 bases. CDR3 sequence reads: CASSLSRGRETQYF. CDR3 nucleotide sequence: TGTGCCAGCAGTTTATCACGGGGTCGGGAGACCCAGTACTTC.

Only one count was recorded for this clone. This chain connects TRBV2 to TRBJ2-3; D is ambiguous. The CDR3 length is 16 residues. Per the germline V gene, CDR1 is SNHLY and CDR2 is FYNNEI. Trimming took 4 bases from V and 1 from J, leaving 15 bases between them. The CDR3 is CASSAITVFRTDTQYF. CDR3 nucleotide sequence: TGTGCCAGCAGTGCTATAACAGTCTTCCGCACAGATACGCAGTATTTT.

This clone occurred a few times. The chain employs TRBV20-1 and TRBJ2-1, with 7 positions matching TRBD2. Looked up from germline, CDR1 is DFQATT and CDR2 is SNEGSKA (reference sequence). The CDR3 spans 11 residues. The V segment lost 4 bases and the J segment 8 bases; nucleotides outside the gene matches: 2. The CDR3 coding sequence is TGCAGTGCTAAAGCGGGGCATGAGCAGTTCTTC. Encoded protein: CSAKAGHEQFF.

The chain uses TRBV6-5 and TRBJ1-2; 7 bases are shared with TRBD1. The CDR3 spans 12 residues. Germline assignment: CDR1 MNHEY and CDR2 SVGAGI. J gave up 6 bases and V 5 bases, and 3 bases lay outside the gene matches. In DNA form, the CDR3 reads TGTGCCAGCAGTGAACAGGGGAATGGCTACACCTTC. Translated, it gives CASSEQGNGYTF.

V gene TRBV5-1 combines with J gene TRBJ2-7, with 9 bases aligning to TRBD1. CDR3 length equals 14 residues. Germline V gives CDR1 SGHRS, CDR2 YFSETQ. V lost 4 bases, J lost 2 bases, and 4 bases stayed unmatched. CDR3 sequence (DNA): TGCGCCAGCAGCGAGGGGACAGGGCCCTACGAGCAGTACTTC. Translated: CASSEGTGPYEQYF. The variable domain in full, with the rest retrieved from reference TRBV5-1 and TRBJ2-7, is KAGVTQTPRYLIKTRGQQVTLSCSPISGHRSVSWYQQTPGQGLQFLFEYFSETQRNKGNFPGRFSGRQFSNSRSEMNVSTLELGDSALYLCASSEGTGPYEQYFGPGTRLTVT.

The genes are TRBV28 and TRBJ1-4; 9 nucleotides agree with TRBD1. With V trimmed by 6 bases and J by 14 bases, 7 bases remained unmatched. The CDR3 consists of 12 residues. Germline values: CDR1 MDHEN, CDR2 SYDVKM. CDR3 loop: CASSEPGTGLFF. The CDR3 nucleotides read TGTGCCAGCAGCGAACCCGGGACAGGGCTGTTTTTT.

This clone was observed a single time. The rearrangement links TRBV7-2 to TRBJ2-3; D uncertain. V was pared by 4 bases and J by 7 bases, with 6 bases between. Looked up from germline, CDR1 is SGHTA and CDR2 is FQGNSA. The CDR3 totals 11 residues. CDR3 amino acids: CASSSDYTQYF. In DNA, the CDR3 is TGTGCCAGCAGCTCCGACTATACGCAGTATTTT. The full variable domain, completed using reference TRBV7-2 and TRBJ2-3, is GAGVSQSPSNKVTEKGKDVELRCDPISGHTALYWYRQSLGQGLEFLIYFQGNSAPDKSGLPSDRFSAERTGGSVSTLTIQRTQQEDSAVYLCASSSDYTQYFGPGTRLTVL.